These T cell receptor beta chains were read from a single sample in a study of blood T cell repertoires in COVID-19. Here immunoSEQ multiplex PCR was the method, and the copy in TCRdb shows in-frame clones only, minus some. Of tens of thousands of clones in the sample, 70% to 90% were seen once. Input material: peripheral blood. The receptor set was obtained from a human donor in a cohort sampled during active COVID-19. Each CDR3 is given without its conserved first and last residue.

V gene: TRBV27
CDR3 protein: ASSSTGGVSEQY

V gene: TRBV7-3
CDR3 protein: ASSRGQGNQPQH

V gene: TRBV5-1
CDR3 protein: ASSAWRGVNTEAF

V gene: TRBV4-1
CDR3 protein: ASSQDWLGRPYEQY

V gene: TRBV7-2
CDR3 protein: ASRPELTSTDTQY

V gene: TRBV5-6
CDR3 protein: ASSFFSGANVLT

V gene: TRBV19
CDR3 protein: ASSIWGEGRAF

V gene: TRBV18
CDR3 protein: ASSRQHGETQY

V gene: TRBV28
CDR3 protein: ASTSSYNEQF

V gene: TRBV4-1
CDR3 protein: ASSQDLGLAGDTGELF

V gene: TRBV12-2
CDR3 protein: ASRLPRLDGHNEQF

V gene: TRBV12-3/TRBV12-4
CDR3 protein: ASSLLNEQF

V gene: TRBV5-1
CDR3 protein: ASSPGGHGYT

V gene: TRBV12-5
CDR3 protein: ASGYYTGELF

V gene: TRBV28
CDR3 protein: ASSFQQGGVGNTIY

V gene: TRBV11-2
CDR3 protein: ASSLIDTRQY

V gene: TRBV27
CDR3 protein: ASSLDWSSETQY

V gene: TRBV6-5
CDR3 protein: ASSYGAFSNTGELF

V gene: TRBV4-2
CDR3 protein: ASSQGNRGEKLF

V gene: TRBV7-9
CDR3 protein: ASSSGTSGTEQY

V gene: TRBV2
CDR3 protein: ASRETGRTDTQY

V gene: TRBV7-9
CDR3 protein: ASSSGLAIGEQF

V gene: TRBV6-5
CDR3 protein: ASSYSRQPQETQY

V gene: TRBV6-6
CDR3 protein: ASSQIQGGAGNQPQH

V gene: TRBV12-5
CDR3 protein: ASGLVPARVGYGYT

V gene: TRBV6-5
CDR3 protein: ASSTQGSIKETQY

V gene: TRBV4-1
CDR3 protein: ASSHGTVEQY

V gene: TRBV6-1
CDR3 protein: ASSEPTALRETQY

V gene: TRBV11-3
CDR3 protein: ASSLAGAGANVLT

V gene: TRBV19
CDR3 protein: ASSVIAGSTDTQY

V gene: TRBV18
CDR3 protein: ATFDQRGTNEKLF

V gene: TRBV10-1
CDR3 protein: ASSKAGGPRSYNEQF

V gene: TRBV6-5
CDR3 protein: ATRGFPYEQY

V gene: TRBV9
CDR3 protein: ASSVAGGSNQPQH

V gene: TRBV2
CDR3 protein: ASSDWTGVDQPQH

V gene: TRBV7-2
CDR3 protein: ASSQLGSPGNTIY

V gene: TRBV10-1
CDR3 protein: ASSADRAYTGELF

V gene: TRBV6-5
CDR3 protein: ASTTRGETQY

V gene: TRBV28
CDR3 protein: ASSYFGGNQPQH

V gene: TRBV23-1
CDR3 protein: PSSQARGGEPYNEQF

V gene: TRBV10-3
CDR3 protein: ATVGGRGTSTDTQY

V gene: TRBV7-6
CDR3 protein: ASSLGQGAGNQPQH

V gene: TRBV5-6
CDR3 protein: ASSLGLAGYYNEQF

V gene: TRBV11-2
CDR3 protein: ASSLSGRNYEQY

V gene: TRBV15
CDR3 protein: ATSRDRVLYGYT

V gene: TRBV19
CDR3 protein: ASRRTGSSNQPQH

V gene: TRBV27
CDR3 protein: ASHRGDNEQF

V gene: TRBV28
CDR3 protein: ASSPLAGLPYNEQF

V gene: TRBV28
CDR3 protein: ASSLAGLTDTQY

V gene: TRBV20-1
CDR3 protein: SASDTVNQPQH

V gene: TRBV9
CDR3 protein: ASSVATGYEQY

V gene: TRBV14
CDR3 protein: ASSPQPGLAADTQY